Sequencing of this TCR beta chain was carried out in a study of blood T cell repertoires in COVID-19. Some clones are missing from TCRdb's copy, which holds only in-frame ones; the method was immunoSEQ multiplex PCR. The table lists approximately 260,000 clones, around nine tenths of them singletons. V shed 2 bases and J shed 6 bases, with 8 bases lying between them. The germline gives CDR1 MNHEY, CDR2 SVGEGT. The CDR3 is made up of 12 amino acids. This chain uses TRBV6-2 or TRBV6-3 with TRBJ2-7, with a tentative D call TRBD1 (6 bases). The sample comprised peripheral blood. The receptor was isolated from a woman in her seventies with COVID-19, enrolled during active disease. CDR3 nucleotides: TGTGCCAGCAGTTACCCAGGGGTCGAGCAGTACTTC. Translating gives CASSYPGVEQYF.